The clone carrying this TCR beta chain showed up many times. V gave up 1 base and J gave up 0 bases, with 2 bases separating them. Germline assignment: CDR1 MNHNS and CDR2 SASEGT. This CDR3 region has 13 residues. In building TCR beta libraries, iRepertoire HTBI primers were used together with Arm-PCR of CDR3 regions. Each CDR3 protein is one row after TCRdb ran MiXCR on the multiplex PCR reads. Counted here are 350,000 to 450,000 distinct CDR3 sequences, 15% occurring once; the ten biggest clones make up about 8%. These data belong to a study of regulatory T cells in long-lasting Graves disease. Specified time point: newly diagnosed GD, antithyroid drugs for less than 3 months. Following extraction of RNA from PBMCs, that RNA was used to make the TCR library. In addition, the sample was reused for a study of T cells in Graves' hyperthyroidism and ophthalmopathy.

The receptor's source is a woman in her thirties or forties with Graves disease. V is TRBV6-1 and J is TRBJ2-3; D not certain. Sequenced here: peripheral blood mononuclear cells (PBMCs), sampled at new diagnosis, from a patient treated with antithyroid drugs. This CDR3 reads CASSEDSTDTQYF. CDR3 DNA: TGTGCCAGCAGTGAAGATAGCACAGATACGCAGTATTTT.